Listed below are T cell receptor beta chains from one sample, sequenced in a study of T cell repertoires in cytomegalovirus infection. TCRdb used MiXCR to reprocess the reads, holding one entry per CDR3 protein. This sample yields some 130,000 distinct CDR3 sequences, of which roughly a quarter are seen a single time; 34% belongs to the top ten. These receptors have no identified antigens. The sample comprised PBMCs, sequenced either directly or after in vitro stimulation (not recorded which). The source is a human donor in good health (CMV status not recorded). Some clones in this sample may be carry-over from other donors' samples. The CDR3 runs from the conserved cysteine through the conserved F or W. D genes are given only for firm matches. Clone size is not always given. Where it is, it says once, few, many or a class for expanded clones.

>many|TRBV7-8|-|TRBJ2-1
TGTGCCAGCAGCTTAGTATCGATGTCGGCGGTAAGCTCCTACAATGAGCAGTTCTTC
CASSLVSMSAVSSYNEQFF
>-|TRBV4-2|TRBD1|TRBJ1-5
TGTGCCAGCAGCCAAGGGCGACAGGGGTGGCGCCAGCCCCAGCATTTT
CASSQGRQGWRQPQHF
>few|TRBV29-1|-|TRBJ1-4
TGCAGCGTTGGGGCCGCAACTAATGAAAAACTGTTTTTT
CSVGAATNEKLFF
>-|TRBV5-8|TRBD2|TRBJ2-2
TGTGCCAGCAGCTTGGCCCTCGGGAGGGCCACCGGGGAGCTGTTTTTT
CASSLALGRATGELFF
>many|TRBV5-4|TRBD2|TRBJ2-5
TGTGCCAGCAGCAAGATCCCGGGACTAGTACTCCAAGAGACCCAGTACTTC
CASSKIPGLVLQETQYF
>-|TRBV7-4|TRBD1|TRBJ2-5
TGTGCCAGCAGCCCCGGACAGGGACAAGAGACCAAGTACTTC
CASSPGQGQETKYF
>once|TRBV7-6|TRBD2|TRBJ2-3
TGTGCCAGCAGCTTAAGATCAGCGGGGAGCGCAGATACGCAGTATTTT
CASSLRSAGSADTQYF
>few|TRBV5-4|TRBD1|TRBJ2-1
TGTGCCAGCAGCTTGTCCCACAGGGGTACCTTGAGCTCCTACAATGAGCAGTTCTTC
CASSLSHRGTLSSYNEQFF
>few|TRBV12-3/TRBV12-4|-|TRBJ1-2
TGTGCCAGCACCCAGGGACTGAGGGCCAACTATGGCTACACCTTC
CASTQGLRANYGYTF
>few|TRBV11-2|-|TRBJ2-1
TGTGCCAGCAGCTTACGGTTGAGCAGGGGCAATGAGCAGTTCTTC
CASSLRLSRGNEQFF
>few|TRBV5-6|TRBD1|TRBJ1-5
TGTGCCAGCGACGATGACAGGGTGAATCAGCCCCAGCATTTT
CASDDDRVNQPQHF
>few|TRBV7-2|-|TRBJ1-1
TGTGCCAGCAGCTTTATAAGGGGCCCTGAAGCTTTCTTT
CASSFIRGPEAFF
>few|TRBV2|TRBD2|TRBJ2-1
TGTGCCAGAAAGGGACTAGCGGACTACAATGAGCAGTTCTTC
CARKGLADYNEQFF
>-|TRBV10-3|TRBD2|TRBJ2-1
TGTGCCACCACTAGCGGGAGGGCCGGTGAGCAGTTCTTC
CATTSGRAGEQFF
>-|TRBV11-2|-|TRBJ1-3
TGTGCCAGCAGCTTACAGGGGGGAAACACCATATATTTT
CASSLQGGNTIYF
>-|TRBV5-1|TRBD1|TRBJ2-7
TGCGCCAGCAGCCTGAGACAGGGCCTTGGCTACGAGCAGTACTTC
CASSLRQGLGYEQYF
>-|TRBV14|TRBD2|TRBJ2-4
TGTGCCAGCAGCCAAGGCGCCGGGACTAGCGGAGCCAAAAACATTCAGTACTTC
CASSQGAGTSGAKNIQYF
>many|TRBV6-1|-|TRBJ1-3
TGTGCCAGCAGAGGGTGGGCGGAGAGTCATTCTGGAAACACCATATATTTT
CASRGWAESHSGNTIYF
>-|TRBV18|TRBD2|TRBJ2-3
TGTGCCAGCTCCCCGACAGCGGGAGGGAGCACAGATACGCAGTATTTT
CASSPTAGGSTDTQYF
>-|TRBV3-1|-|TRBJ1-1
TGTGCCAGCAGCCAGTTTCACAGGGTCGGGAACACTGAAGCTTTCTTT
CASSQFHRVGNTEAFF
>few|TRBV27|TRBD1|TRBJ1-4
TGTGCCAGCAGTTTCGGGACAGCTAATGAAAAACTGTTTTTT
CASSFGTANEKLFF
>once|TRBV12-3/TRBV12-4|TRBD2|TRBJ2-2
TGTGCCAGCAGTTTGACTAGCGAACGGTTCACCGGGGAGCTGTTTTTT
CASSLTSERFTGELFF
>few|TRBV20-1|-|TRBJ2-2
TGCAGTGCTAGCAAGGATTCCGGGGAGCTGTTTTTT
CSASKDSGELFF
>-|TRBV11-2|TRBD2|TRBJ2-1
TGTGCCAGCAGCTTATCATTTGGACTAGCGGGATTTGACTCCTACAATGAGCAGTTCTTC
CASSLSFGLAGFDSYNEQFF
>many|TRBV7-2|-|TRBJ2-1
TGTGCCAGCAGCTTAGGGGCCCTTAACGCCTACAATGAGCAGTTCTTC
CASSLGALNAYNEQFF
>many|TRBV7-2|TRBD2|TRBJ2-1
TGTGCCAGCAGCTTAGGTGTCACTAGTGCTAGCGGGGCCTCCTACAATGAGCAGTTCTTC
CASSLGVTSASGASYNEQFF
>few|TRBV7-3|TRBD1|TRBJ2-7
TGTGCCAGCAGCCGCACCGGGACAGCCCTCGAGCAGTACTTC
CASSRTGTALEQYF
>many|TRBV7-2|TRBD2|TRBJ2-1
TGTGCCAGCAGCTTAGCGGGTGTAGCGGGGCTCTCCTACAATGAGCAGTTCTTC
CASSLAGVAGLSYNEQFF
>few|TRBV4-3|-|TRBJ2-1
TGCGCCAGCAGCCCTACACACCTTGTTTTCCAGGTCCATGAGCAGTTCTTC
CASSPTHLVFQVHEQFF
>-|TRBV4-1|TRBD1|TRBJ1-2
TGCGCCAGCAGCCCGGGGACAGCCGCTCCCTATGGCTACACCTTC
CASSPGTAAPYGYTF
>few|TRBV29-1|-|TRBJ1-1
TGCAGCGTTGAAGTGAGTGGGTTTGGGACTGAAGCTTTCTTT
CSVEVSGFGTEAFF
>many|TRBV7-2|TRBD2|TRBJ2-1
TGTGCCAGCAGCACACGGACTAGCTACAATGAGCAGTTCTTC
CASSTRTSYNEQFF
>many|TRBV7-2|-|TRBJ2-5
TGTGCCAGCAGCCCCAGGACCATCCAAGAGACCCAGTACTTC
CASSPRTIQETQYF
>-|TRBV19|-|TRBJ1-2
TGTGCCAGTAGTATTACTTGGGTAGCAGACTTCTATGGCTACACCTTC
CASSITWVADFYGYTF
>many|TRBV7-2|-|TRBJ1-3
TGTGCCAGCAGCCCCCGCCCCGGCCAAGGTGGAAACACCATATATTTT
CASSPRPGQGGNTIYF
>-|TRBV20-1|-|TRBJ2-1
TGCAGTGCTACGGGTCTGGCTGTCCTCAGGAATGAGCAGTTCTTC
CSATGLAVLRNEQFF
>-|TRBV6-2/TRBV6-3|-|TRBJ2-5
TGTGCCAGCAGTTCGGGACAGCCGGGGGGTCCCCAGTACTTC
CASSSGQPGGPQYF
>-|TRBV11-2|TRBD1|TRBJ1-4
TGTGCCAGCAGCTTACAGGGGGCGAGTGAAAAACTGTTTTTT
CASSLQGASEKLFF
>-|TRBV2|-|TRBJ2-1
TGTGCCAGCAGTGAAACAAATTATGGGGGTGAGCAGTTCTTC
CASSETNYGGEQFF
>few|TRBV20-1|TRBD2|TRBJ2-7
TGCAGTGCCCTTGGAGAGCGGGAGGCCCACGAGCAGTACTTC
CSALGEREAHEQYF